These 15 T cell receptor beta chains share one sample of origin, sequenced in a study of T cell clones after liver transplantation. The method was immunoSEQ multiplex PCR; TCRdb's version includes in-frame clones alone and lacks a portion of them. The table has about 33,000 clones, around 94% seen once. The specimen was CD8+ T cells from blood, collected 12 months after liver transplant. Source of these receptors: a human patient who received a liver transplant. Some T cells may possibly be graft donor cells.

CDR3 in amino acids: CASSPGDLLYGYTF. The CDR3 DNA sequence: TGTGCCAGCAGCCCCGGGGACCTACTCTATGGCTACACCTTC. The chain links TRBV13 to TRBJ1-2; D is perhaps TRBD1 (5 bases). The ends were cut back, 5 bases at V and 4 bases at J, with 14 bases in the middle. The CDR3 runs to 14 residues. Germline loops: CDR1 PRHDT, CDR2 FYEKMQ (reference sequence).

The chain is built from TRBV6-1 and TRBJ1-5; maybe TRBD1 (5 bases). Trimming pared 1 base from V and 3 bases from J, leaving 10 bases between. The CDR3 is made up of 15 amino acids. Germline-derived CDR1 and CDR2 are MNHNS and SASEGT. CDR3 residues: CASSEVTGSNQPQHF. CDR3 sequence (DNA): TGTGCCAGCAGTGAAGTCACAGGATCCAATCAGCCCCAGCATTTT.

The chain recombines TRBV27 with TRBJ2-7; 12 nucleotides line up with TRBD2. This CDR3 is built from 15 residues. CDR1 is MNHEY and CDR2 is SMNVEV in the germline V gene (reference sequence). Germline trimming cut 6 bases from V and 2 bases from J; bases unmatched to any gene: 5. CDR3 protein: CASSESSGRAYEQYF. The CDR3 nucleotides are TGTGCCAGCAGCGAATCTAGCGGGAGGGCCTACGAGCAGTACTTC.

The J gene is TRBJ2-3, the V gene TRBV30; 11 nucleotides line up with TRBD2. The J segment lost 1 base and the V segment lost 5 bases, leaving 14 bases of the junction unmatched. The CDR3 covers 18 residues. Per germline, CDR1 GTSNPN and CDR2 SVGIG (reference sequence). The CDR3 DNA reads as TGTGCCTGGCCTCAACATCCGACTAGCGGGGTATGCACAGATACGCAGTATTTT. Residues: CAWPQHPTSGVCTDTQYF. Looking up the rest from reference TRBV30 and TRBJ2-3 gives the full variable domain: SQTIHQWPATLVQPVGSPLSLECTVEGTSNPNLYWYRQAAGRGLQLLFYSVGIGQISSEVPQNLSASRPQDRQFILSSKKLLLSDSGFYLCAWPQHPTSGVCTDTQYFGPGTRLTVL.

The chain employs TRBV30 and TRBJ2-7; D remains ambiguous. Germline V gene data show CDR1 as GTSNPN and CDR2 as SVGIG (reference sequence). V was cut by 0 bases and J by 0 bases, with 6 bases left in between. The CDR3 extends over 13 amino acids. As DNA, the CDR3 is TGTGCCTGGAGTGTACTTAGCTCCTACGAGCAGTACTTC. It specifies CAWSVLSSYEQYF.

The chain combines TRBV5-6 with TRBJ1-5; D remains unclear. Germline V gene data show CDR1 as SGHDT and CDR2 as YYEEEE. Trimming removed 1 base at V and 8 bases at J, with 10 bases between. The CDR3 has 13 residues. The CDR3 bases are TGTGCCAGCAGCTTGACGGGGTCGGAGCCCCAGCATTTT. It codes for CASSLTGSEPQHF.

The chain carries TRBV4-3 and TRBJ2-5, with D uncertain. CDR1 LGHNA and CDR2 YSLEER come from the germline V gene. V lost 0 bases to trimming and J lost 5 bases, with 19 bases between them. The CDR3 runs to 17 residues. Written as DNA, the CDR3 is TGCGCCAGCAGCCAAGATTTCCCCCGCCTGGGGAAGGAGACCCAGTACTTC. Residues: CASSQDFPRLGKETQYF.

The chain employs TRBV5-4 and TRBJ2-5; 7 bases map to TRBD2. The germline CDR1 and CDR2 sequences are SGHNT and YYREEE (reference sequence). V shed 7 bases, J shed 4 bases, and the junction held 4 bases outside the gene matches. This CDR3 spans 12 amino acids. This chain's CDR3 is CASGLAVETQYF. The CDR3 bases are TGTGCCAGCGGGCTAGCGGTAGAGACCCAGTACTTC.

This clone came up once. V usage is TRBV21-1 and J usage is TRBJ2-2; the table's TRBD1 call for D was not verified on the DNA. TRBV21-1 is shown as a pseudogene. The CDR3 has 15 residues. CDR3 region: CASSPGQGSHGELFF. The CDR3 region has the DNA TGTGCCAGCAGCCCGGGACAGGGTTCCCACGGGGAGCTGTTTTTT.

The J gene is TRBJ2-1, the V gene TRBV2, with D possibly being TRBD2 (6 bases). The CDR3 runs to 12 residues. The germline gives CDR1 SNHLY, CDR2 FYNNEI. Trimming removed 7 bases from V and 6 bases from J, with 10 bases in between. In DNA, the CDR3 is TGTGCCAGCACACTAGCCATCAATGAGCAGTTCTTC. The encoded protein is CASTLAINEQFF.

V gene TRBV7-7 combines with J gene TRBJ2-1, with 11 positions matching TRBD2. CDR1 is SSHAT, CDR2 FNYEAQ, per germline (reference sequence). The CDR3 is made up of 16 amino acids. The J segment lost 3 bases and the V segment lost 1 base, leaving 2 bases of the junction unmatched. The CDR3 loop is CASSLGLAGNYNEQFF. DNA for the CDR3: TGTGCCAGCAGCTTAGGACTAGCGGGAAACTACAATGAGCAGTTCTTC.

This chain connects TRBV11-2 to TRBJ2-7; the D gene could be TRBD1 or TRBD2 (5 bases each). The CDR3 sequence is 15 residues long. Germline V gene data show CDR1 as SGHAT and CDR2 as FQNNGV. Trimming shortened V by 5 bases and J by 0 bases, and 14 bases separated the two germline ends. This CDR3 is CASSAEGSSSYEQYF. DNA of the CDR3: TGTGCCAGCAGCGCTGAGGGGTCGAGCTCCTACGAGCAGTACTTC.

The V and J genes are TRBV9 and TRBJ1-5, with D possibly being TRBD1 (5 bases). Deletions cut 3 bases from V and 0 bases from J, with 7 bases between. Germline CDR1 and CDR2: SGDLS and YYNGEE. This CDR3 contains 14 residues. The CDR3 loop is CASSGTGSNQPQHF. CDR3 nucleotide sequence: TGTGCCAGCAGCGGTACAGGTAGCAATCAGCCCCAGCATTTT. The whole variable domain, remainder taken from reference TRBV9 and TRBJ1-5, is DSGVTQTPKHLITATGQRVTLRCSPRSGDLSVYWYQQSLDQGLQFLIQYYNGEERAKGNILERFSAQQFPDLHSELNLSSLELGDSALYFCASSGTGSNQPQHFGDGTRLSIL.

The chain couples TRBV27 to TRBJ2-7, with no clear D. Germline V lookup: CDR1 MNHEY, CDR2 SMNVEV (reference sequence). The length of the CDR3 is 15 residues. V dropped 8 bases and J dropped 7 bases, with 24 bases sitting between them. Here the CDR3 DNA reads TGTGCCAGCCTCCCCCTCGGGTCTTCCAAGGGAGAGCAGTACTTC. It yields the protein CASLPLGSSKGEQYF.

This sequence joins TRBV15 and TRBJ1-5, with 9 bases fitting TRBD1. Germline CDR1 and CDR2: LNHNV and YYDKDF (reference sequence). Losses at the gene ends were 3 bases for V and 1 base for J; bases not matched to a gene: 4. The CDR3 spans 16 residues. As DNA, the CDR3 is TGTGCCACCAGCAGGCGGGACAGGGCCAGCAATCAGCCCCAGCATTTT. Translation: CATSRRDRASNQPQHF.